The following is a TCR beta chain sequence with its context. This sample was taken from a study of blood T cell repertoires in COVID-19. The ends were cut back, 3 bases at V and 9 bases at J, with 12 bases in the middle. The CDR3 contains 13 residues. Per germline, CDR1 KGHSH and CDR2 LQKENI. Sequenced by immunoSEQ multiplex PCR; TCRdb stores in-frame clones only, minus some. Of fewer than 60,000 clones listed, about 85% are singletons. This sequence was found in a woman older than 75 with acute or convalescent COVID-19. Sequencing was carried out using peripheral blood. The V call is TRBV18, the J call TRBJ2-4, with D unclear. As DNA, the CDR3 is TGTGCCAGCTCACCCGGCCAGGTCAGCATTCAGTACTTC. Amino acids: CASSPGQVSIQYF.